This T cell receptor beta chain was obtained from a study of blood T cells in healthy people across ages. The CDR3 has 15 residues. Germline CDR1 and CDR2: LGHNA and YNFKEQ. Trimming took 3 bases from V and 8 from J; bases not matched to a gene: 7. This clonotype was observed a handful of times. For the second PCR, which ran for roughly 6 to 11 cycles, a sample-barcoded 5' primer and a J-beta primer mix were used. TCRdb independently ran MiXCR on the 5' RACE reads; one entry per CDR3 protein. The sample gives more than 1,000,000 distinct CDR3 sequences, approximately 25% of which show up once; less than 0.75% is in the top ten. These records were also assigned to another study, of T cells of mothers and their children.

This receptor was identified in a girl aged 2 to 9 in good health. The chain employs TRBV4-2 and TRBJ1-4; 9 bases align to TRBD1. Sample: blood. As DNA, the CDR3 is TGTGCCAGCAGCCAGTTTCCGGGACAGGGAGAAAAACTGTTTTTT. Residues: CASSQFPGQGEKLFF.